A selection of T cell receptor beta chains follows, all from one sample in a study of blood T cells in healthy people across ages. One entry per CDR3 protein, called by TCRdb with MiXCR from the 5' RACE reads. The sample yields roughly 800,000 distinct CDR3 sequences, roughly 60% seen once. Specimen: blood. These receptors originate from a man aged 25-40 years in good health. Both conserved end residues are part of each CDR3. The order of the fields is J gene, V gene, CDR3 protein.

>TRBJ2-1|TRBV20-1
CSAIGTRGSYNEQFF
>TRBJ1-1|TRBV15
CATSRDMLSTEAFF
>TRBJ2-7|TRBV7-9
CASSPILASGVYEQYF
>TRBJ2-1|TRBV7-6
CASSPNPGLDEQFF
>TRBJ2-1|TRBV25-1
CASSDDEGDLEQFF
>TRBJ2-5|TRBV29-1
CSASTSRETQYF
>TRBJ2-5|TRBV12-3/TRBV12-4
CASSSSGYQETQYF
>TRBJ2-2|TRBV15
CATGILGASQPRELFF
>TRBJ2-7|TRBV20-1
CSARQPLSYEQYF
>TRBJ1-4|TRBV7-2
CASSLMTGNAKLFF
>TRBJ1-2|TRBV7-3
CASSPHPSETGLDGYTF
>TRBJ2-5|TRBV2
CASKWEAFQETQYF
>TRBJ1-1|TRBV7-9
CASRLGGMNTEAFF
>TRBJ2-1|TRBV4-1
CASSPGTTSGRFDEQFF
>TRBJ1-1|TRBV6-2/TRBV6-3
CASSPRDFQGAEAFF
>TRBJ2-1|TRBV27
CASSLSSPYNEQFF
>TRBJ2-3|TRBV7-8
CASSRRFRGFTDTQYF
>TRBJ2-5|TRBV20-1
CSARIPGTSKETQYF